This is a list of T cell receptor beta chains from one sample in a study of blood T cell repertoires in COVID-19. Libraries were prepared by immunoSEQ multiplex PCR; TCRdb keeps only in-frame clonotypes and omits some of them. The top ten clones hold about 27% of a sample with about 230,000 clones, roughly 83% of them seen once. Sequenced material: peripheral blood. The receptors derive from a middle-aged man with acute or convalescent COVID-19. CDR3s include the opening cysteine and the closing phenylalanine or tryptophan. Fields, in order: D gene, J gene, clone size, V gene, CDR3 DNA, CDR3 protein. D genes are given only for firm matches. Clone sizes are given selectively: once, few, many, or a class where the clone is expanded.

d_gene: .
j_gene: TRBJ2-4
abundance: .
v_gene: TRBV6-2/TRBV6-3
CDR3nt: TGTGCCAGCAGTCCCCAGACAGTCTTAAACATTCAGTACTTC
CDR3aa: CASSPQTVLNIQYF

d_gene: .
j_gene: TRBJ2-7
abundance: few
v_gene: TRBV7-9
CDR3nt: TGTGCCAGCAGCCCCATGGGGCACCGATCCTACGAGCAGTACTTC
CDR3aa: CASSPMGHRSYEQYF

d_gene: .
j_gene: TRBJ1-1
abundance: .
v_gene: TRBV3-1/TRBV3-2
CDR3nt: TGTGCCAGCAGCCCGCTTACATCTTCCACTGAAGCTTTCTTT
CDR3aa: CASSPLTSSTEAFF

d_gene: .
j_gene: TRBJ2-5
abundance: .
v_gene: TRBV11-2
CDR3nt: TGTGCCAGCAGCTTAGACGGTTACCAAGAGACCCAGTACTTC
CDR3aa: CASSLDGYQETQYF

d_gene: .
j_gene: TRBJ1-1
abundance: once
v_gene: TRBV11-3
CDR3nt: TGTGCCAGCAGCCGCCGGGGGGAAGCTGAAGCTTTCTTT
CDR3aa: CASSRRGEAEAFF

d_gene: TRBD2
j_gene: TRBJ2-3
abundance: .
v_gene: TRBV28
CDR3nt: TGTGCCACCTTCCCAGCGGGAAAGATAGATACGCAGTATTTT
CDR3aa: CATFPAGKIDTQYF

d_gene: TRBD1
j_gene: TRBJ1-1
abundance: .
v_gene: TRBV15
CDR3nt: TGTGCCACCAGCAGACTGAGACAGGGGAACACTGAAGCTTTCTTT
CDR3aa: CATSRLRQGNTEAFF

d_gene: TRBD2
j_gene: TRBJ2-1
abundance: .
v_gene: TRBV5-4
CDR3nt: TGTGCCAGCAGCGAATGGCTAGCGGGAAGTGAGCAGTTCTTC
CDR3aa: CASSEWLAGSEQFF

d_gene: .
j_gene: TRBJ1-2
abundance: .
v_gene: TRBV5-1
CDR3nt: TGCGCCAGCAGTACCGGACAGACTTATGGCTACACCTTC
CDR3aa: CASSTGQTYGYTF

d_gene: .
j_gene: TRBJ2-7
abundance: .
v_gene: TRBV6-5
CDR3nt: TGTGCCAGCAGTTACCGACCGGGGGTCTACGAGCAGTACTTC
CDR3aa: CASSYRPGVYEQYF

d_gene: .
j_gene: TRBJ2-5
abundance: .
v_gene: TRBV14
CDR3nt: TGTGCCAGCAGTCCCCAGGGTTACCAAGAGACCCAGTACTTC
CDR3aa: CASSPQGYQETQYF

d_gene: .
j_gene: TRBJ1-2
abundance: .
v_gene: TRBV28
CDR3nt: TGTGCCAGCAGTTCCAACAGGTTCGGCTACACCTTC
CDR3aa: CASSSNRFGYTF

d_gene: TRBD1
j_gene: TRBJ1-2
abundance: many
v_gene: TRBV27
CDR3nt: TGTGCCAGCAGAACTTCGACAGGGGGCTTCACCTTC
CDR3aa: CASRTSTGGFTF

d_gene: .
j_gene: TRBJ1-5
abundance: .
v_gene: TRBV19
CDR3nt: TGTGCCAGTAGAGACCAAGGGAGGGGCGCAGGGCAGCCCCAGCATTTT
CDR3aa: CASRDQGRGAGQPQHF

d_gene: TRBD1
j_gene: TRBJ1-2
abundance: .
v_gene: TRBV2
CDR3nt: TGTGCCAGCAGGGGACAGGCGCCGGTGCGCTACACCTTC
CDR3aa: CASRGQAPVRYTF

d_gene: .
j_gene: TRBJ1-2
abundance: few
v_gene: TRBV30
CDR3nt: TGTGCCTGGAGGATGCCCGGGACTATCCATGGCTACACCTTC
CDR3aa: CAWRMPGTIHGYTF

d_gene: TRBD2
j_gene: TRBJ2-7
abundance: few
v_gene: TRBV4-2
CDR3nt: TGTGCCAGCAGCCAAGAACGCGGGAGGCCCCTCGACTTC
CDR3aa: CASSQERGRPLDF

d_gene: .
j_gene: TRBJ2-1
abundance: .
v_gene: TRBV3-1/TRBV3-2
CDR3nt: TGTGCCAGCAGCCATCCACTAGCTCGGAGCAATGAGCAGTTCTTC
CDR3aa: CASSHPLARSNEQFF

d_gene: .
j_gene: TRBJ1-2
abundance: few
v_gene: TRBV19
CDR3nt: TGTGCCAGTACCCCCGTTGCAAAATTGGCCCAGGGCTACACCTTC
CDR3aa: CASTPVAKLAQGYTF

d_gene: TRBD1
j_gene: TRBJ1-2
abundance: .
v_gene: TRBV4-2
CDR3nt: TGTGCCAGCAGCCCGACAGGGGATAGCTATGGCTACACCTTC
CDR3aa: CASSPTGDSYGYTF

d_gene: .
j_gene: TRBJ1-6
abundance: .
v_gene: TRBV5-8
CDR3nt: TGTGCCAGCAGCTCGACAGGAAGGGTAGCTTCACCCCTCCACTTT
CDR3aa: CASSSTGRVASPLHF

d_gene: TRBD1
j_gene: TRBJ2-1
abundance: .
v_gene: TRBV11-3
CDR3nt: TGTGCCAGCAGCTTATTTGGGTCAAGGACAGGGTCCTACAATGAGCAGTTCTTC
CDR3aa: CASSLFGSRTGSYNEQFF

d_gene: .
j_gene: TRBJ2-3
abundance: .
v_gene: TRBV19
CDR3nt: TGTGCCAGTAGTATAGGTGGGAGCCCCACAGATACGCAGTATTTT
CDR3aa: CASSIGGSPTDTQYF

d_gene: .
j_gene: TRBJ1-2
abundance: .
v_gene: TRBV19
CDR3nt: TGTGCCAGTAGTCCCAACCTAGCCTGGGGCTACACCTTC
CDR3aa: CASSPNLAWGYTF

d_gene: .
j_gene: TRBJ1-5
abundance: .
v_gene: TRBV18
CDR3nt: TGTGCCAGCTCGGGGGAGGGGGGGGCTCAGCCCCAGCATTTT
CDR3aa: CASSGEGGAQPQHF

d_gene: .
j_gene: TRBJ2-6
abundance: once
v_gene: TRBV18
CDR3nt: TGTGCCAGCTCACTCTTCTCTGGGGCCAACGTCCTGACTTTC
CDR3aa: CASSLFSGANVLTF

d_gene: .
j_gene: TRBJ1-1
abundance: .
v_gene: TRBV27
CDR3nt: TGTGCCAGCAGTCCGACAAGTTTTAACACTGAAGCTTTCTTT
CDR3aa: CASSPTSFNTEAFF

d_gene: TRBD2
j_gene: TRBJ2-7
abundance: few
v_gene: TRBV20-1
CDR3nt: TGCAGTGCTAGTGAACCTAGCGGAGCCCGGGGGGAGCAGTACTTC
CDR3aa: CSASEPSGARGEQYF

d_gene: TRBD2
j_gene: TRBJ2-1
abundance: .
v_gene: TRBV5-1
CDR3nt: TGCGCCAGCAGCTCACGGACTAGCGGGAAGGATGAGCAGTTCTTC
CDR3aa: CASSSRTSGKDEQFF

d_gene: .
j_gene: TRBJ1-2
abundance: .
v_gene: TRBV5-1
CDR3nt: TGCGCCAGCAGCCCCGGACAGTGGCTCGGGTATGGCTACACCTTC
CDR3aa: CASSPGQWLGYGYTF

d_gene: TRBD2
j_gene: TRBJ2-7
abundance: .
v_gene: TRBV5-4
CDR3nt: TGTGCCAGCAGCCCGGGACTAGCGGGAGGGTACGAGCAGTACTTC
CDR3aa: CASSPGLAGGYEQYF

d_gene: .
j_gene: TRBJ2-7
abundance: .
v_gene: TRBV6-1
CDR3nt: TGTGCCAGCAGTGAATGGAGAGAAAACTACGAGCAGTACTTC
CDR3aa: CASSEWRENYEQYF

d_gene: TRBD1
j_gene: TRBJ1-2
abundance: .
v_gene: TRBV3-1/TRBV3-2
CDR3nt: TGTGCCAGCAAAGGACAGGGCCAATACTATGGCTACACCTTC
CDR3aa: CASKGQGQYYGYTF

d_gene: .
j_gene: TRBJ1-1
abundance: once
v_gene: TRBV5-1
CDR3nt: TGCGCCAGCAGCTTGGGGGGACTCCAGAACACTGAAGCTTTCTTT
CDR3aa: CASSLGGLQNTEAFF

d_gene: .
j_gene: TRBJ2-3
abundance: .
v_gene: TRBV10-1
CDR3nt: TGCGCCAGCAGTGAATTAGCGGTCAGCACAGATACGCAGTATTTT
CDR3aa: CASSELAVSTDTQYF

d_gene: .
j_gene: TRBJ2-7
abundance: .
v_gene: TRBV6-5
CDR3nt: TGTGCCAGCAGGAGGGGACTTCAGCCCGAGCAGTACTTC
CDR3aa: CASRRGLQPEQYF

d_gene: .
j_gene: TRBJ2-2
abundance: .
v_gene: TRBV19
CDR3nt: TGTGCCAGTAAGGAGGCAGCCGGGGAGCTGTTTTTT
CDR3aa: CASKEAAGELFF

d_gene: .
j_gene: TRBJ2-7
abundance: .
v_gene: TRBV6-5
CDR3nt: TGCGCCTCAGAAGGCGGAGTATCCTACGAGCAGTACTTC
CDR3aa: CASEGGVSYEQYF

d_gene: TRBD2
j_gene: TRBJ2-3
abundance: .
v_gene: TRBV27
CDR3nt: TGTGCCAGCAGTTTCGAGGGACTAGCGGGAGGAGCAGATACGCAGTATTTT
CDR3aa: CASSFEGLAGGADTQYF

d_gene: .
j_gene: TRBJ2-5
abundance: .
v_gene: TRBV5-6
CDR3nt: TGTGCCAGCAGCTTGAGGGGCGCAGGGCAAGAGACCCAGTACTTC
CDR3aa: CASSLRGAGQETQYF

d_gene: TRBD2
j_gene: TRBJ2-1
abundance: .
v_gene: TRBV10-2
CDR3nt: TGCGCCAGCAGTGAGTCAGCGGGAGGGCCAGATGAGCAGTTCTTC
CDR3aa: CASSESAGGPDEQFF

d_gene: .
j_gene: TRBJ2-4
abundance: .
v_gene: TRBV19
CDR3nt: TGTGCCAGTAGTCCCGGCGGCGCCAAAAACATTCAGTACTTC
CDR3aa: CASSPGGAKNIQYF

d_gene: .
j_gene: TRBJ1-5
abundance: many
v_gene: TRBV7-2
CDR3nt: TGTGCCAGCAGCCAAAATGGGGGGGGTGATCAGCCCCAGCATTTT
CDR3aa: CASSQNGGGDQPQHF

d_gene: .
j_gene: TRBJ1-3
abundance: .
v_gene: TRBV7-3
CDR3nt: TGTGCCAGCAGTACGGCGGGGAATGGAGACACCATATATTTT
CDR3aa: CASSTAGNGDTIYF

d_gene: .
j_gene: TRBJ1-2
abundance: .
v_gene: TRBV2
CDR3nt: TGTGCCAGCAGGGAGGACAGTTTGGGCTACACCTTC
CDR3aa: CASREDSLGYTF

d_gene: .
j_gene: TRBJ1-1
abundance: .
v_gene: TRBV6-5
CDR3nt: TGTGCCACCCAGGATCCGAACACTGAAGCTTTCTTT
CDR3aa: CATQDPNTEAFF

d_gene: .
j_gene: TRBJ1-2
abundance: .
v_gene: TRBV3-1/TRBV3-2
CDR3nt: TGTGCCAGCAGCCAGTCGATTCAGGGGCAGGGTGGCTACACCTTC
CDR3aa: CASSQSIQGQGGYTF

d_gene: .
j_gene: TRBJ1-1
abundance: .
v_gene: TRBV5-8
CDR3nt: TGTGCCAGCAGCTTGCAGGGGATGACTGAAGCTTTCTTT
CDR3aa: CASSLQGMTEAFF

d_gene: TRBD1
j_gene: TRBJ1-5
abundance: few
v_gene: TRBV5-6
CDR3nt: TGTGCCAGCAGCTTGGGACAGGGGATTCAGCCCCAGCATTTT
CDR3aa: CASSLGQGIQPQHF

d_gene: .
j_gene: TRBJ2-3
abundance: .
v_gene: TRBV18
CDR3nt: TGTGCCAGCTCACCGCCAACATCCACAGATACGCAGTATTTT
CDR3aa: CASSPPTSTDTQYF

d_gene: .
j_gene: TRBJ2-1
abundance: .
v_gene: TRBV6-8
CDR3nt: TGTGCCAGCAGTTACGCCAGGGTAATTCCAAGTCGAGAGGATGAGCAGTTCTTC
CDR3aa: CASSYARVIPSREDEQFF

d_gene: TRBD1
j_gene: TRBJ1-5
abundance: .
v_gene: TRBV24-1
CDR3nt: TGTGCCACCAGTGAGGGTGGACAGGGTAATCAGCCCCAGCATTTT
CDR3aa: CATSEGGQGNQPQHF

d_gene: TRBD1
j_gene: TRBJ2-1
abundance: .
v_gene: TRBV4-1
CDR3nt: TGCGCCAGCAGCCGTTCAGACGCACCGGGACAGGGGGCACCGGGTTCCTACAATGAGCAGTTCTTC
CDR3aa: CASSRSDAPGQGAPGSYNEQFF

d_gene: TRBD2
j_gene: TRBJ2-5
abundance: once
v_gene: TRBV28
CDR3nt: TGTGCCAGCAGTCCCTCCGATGGGATTGGACTAGCGGGAGAGACCCAGTACTTC
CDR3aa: CASSPSDGIGLAGETQYF